This entry lists 29 T cell receptor beta chains sequenced from one sample in a study of patients and donors after allogeneic stem cell transplantation (TCRdb year 2020). The library relied on RT-PCR. These reads were obtained on a NextSeq 550. TCRdb itself trimmed the public reads at Q25 with fastp, ran MiXCR and retained productive beta chains. Rows merge per CDR3 protein into single entries with the most common DNA and genes. The sample table holds roughly 940,000 distinct CDR3 sequences, of which roughly 18% were seen once. Jointly, the top ten make up approximately 5.9% of the sample. Material: blood, either unsorted or a sorted T cell fraction (not recorded which). These receptors were obtained from a human donor who was either an allogeneic HSCT recipient or a stem cell or donor lymphocyte infusion donor (not recorded which). It is not recorded whose cells these are; they may come from a transplant donor.

The chain links TRBV4-1 to TRBJ1-1; D is possibly TRBD1 (5 bases). The germline V gene has CDR1 MGHRA and CDR2 YSYEKL. CDR3 length: 15 residues. V was cut by 0 bases and J by 7 bases, with 15 bases left in between. CDR3: CASSQDQGGRLEAFF. In nucleotides, the CDR3 is TGCGCCAGCAGCCAAGATCAGGGTGGGCGCCTTGAAGCTTTCTTT.

This clonotype was counted many times. The CDR3 DNA follows: TGCAGTGCTGACACGCGGTTGCGTGAAGCTTTCTTT. Its translation is CSADTRLREAFF. V usage is TRBV20-1 and J usage is TRBJ1-1; D is ambiguous. The germline V gene encodes CDR1 DFQATT and CDR2 SNEGSKA (reference sequence). CDR3 length: 12 amino acids. Trimming took off 5 bases at V and 7 bases at J, with 14 bases between the two ends.

This clonotype has only a few counts. The chain couples TRBV2 to TRBJ2-7; TRBD1 agrees at 7 bases. The CDR3 is 15 residues long. The germline V gene encodes CDR1 SNHLY and CDR2 FYNNEI. V lost 10 bases and J lost 1; bases outside the gene matches: 13. DNA for the CDR3: TGTGCCACCCACAGGGGATCAACTAGATCCTACGAGCAGTACTTC. This sequence encodes CATHRGSTRSYEQYF.

This clonotype came up a few times. The chain uses TRBV12-3 or TRBV12-4 and TRBJ1-1; no reliable D call. With 6 bases removed from V and 7 bases from J, the gap between germline ends came to 9 bases. The CDR3 loop spans 11 amino acids. The CDR3 here is CASRLQVEAFF. For the CDR3, the DNA is TGTGCCAGCAGACTTCAGGTTGAAGCTTTCTTT.

The gene calls are TRBV5-1 and TRBJ2-3; D is possibly TRBD2 (5 bases). CDR1 is SGHRS and CDR2 is YFSETQ in the germline V gene. This CDR3 comprises 12 residues. V gave up 5 bases and J gave up 8 bases, with 12 bases separating them. The DNA of the CDR3 is TGCGCCAGCAGTCCCGAGGCGGGTACGCAGTATTTT. The encoded protein is CASSPEAGTQYF.

This chain uses TRBV30 with TRBJ1-2, with a possible D match to TRBD1 (5 bases). V was shortened by 0 bases and J by 6 bases, with 11 bases between the two germline ends. This CDR3 region has 13 residues. Germline-derived CDR1 and CDR2 are GTSNPN and SVGIG (reference sequence). Here the CDR3 reads CAWSVFRVNGYTF. Written as DNA, the CDR3 is TGTGCCTGGAGTGTGTTCAGGGTCAATGGCTACACCTTC. Full variable domain (remainder filled in from reference TRBV30 and TRBJ1-2): SQTIHQWPATLVQPVGSPLSLECTVEGTSNPNLYWYRQAAGRGLQLLFYSVGIGQISSEVPQNLSASRPQDRQFILSSKKLLLSDSGFYLCAWSVFRVNGYTFGSGTRLTVV.

The chain joins TRBV28 to TRBJ2-7, with D possibly called TRBD1 or TRBD2 (5 bases each). Germline V lookup: CDR1 MDHEN, CDR2 SYDVKM. The CDR3 is made up of 17 amino acids. Between the trimmed V and J ends, which lost 5 bases and 2 bases, there was a span of 22 bases. The CDR3 protein is CASSATSRDGRTYEQYF. The CDR3 DNA reads as TGTGCCAGCAGTGCCACCTCCCGGGACGGCCGAACCTACGAGCAGTACTTC.

The CDR3 protein is CASTLTRAFYNEQFF. In nucleotides, the CDR3 is TGTGCCAGCACCCTGACTAGGGCCTTCTACAATGAGCAGTTCTTC. The rearrangement links TRBV6-1 to TRBJ2-1; D possibly corresponds to TRBD2 (6 bases). This CDR3 comprises 15 residues. From germline, CDR1 is MNHNS and CDR2 SASEGT. The V and J ends lost 7 bases and 3 bases respectively, with 16 bases between them.

In DNA form, the CDR3 reads TGCAGTGCTGAGGGGGGACTAGCGGTCCTCGAGACCCAGTACTTC. Translating gives CSAEGGLAVLETQYF. The V gene is TRBV20-1, the J gene TRBJ2-5; 11 bases map to TRBD2. The CDR3 spans 15 residues. Germline lookup yields CDR1 DFQATT and CDR2 SNEGSKA (reference sequence). With 5 bases clipped from V and 5 bases from J, the junction kept 10 bases outside the gene matches.

V gene TRBV2 combines with J gene TRBJ1-1; D is perhaps TRBD1 (6 bases). The CDR3 length is 16 residues. Germline assignment: CDR1 SNHLY and CDR2 FYNNEI. V was shortened by 6 bases and J by 1 base, with 18 bases between the two germline ends. CDR3 protein: CASSDPWAGENTEAFF. CDR3 bases: TGTGCCAGCAGCGACCCCTGGGCAGGGGAGAACACTGAAGCTTTCTTT.

This clonotype was seen at least ten times. This chain connects TRBV29-1 to TRBJ2-1, with 9 bases fitting TRBD1. J lost 9 bases, V lost 7 bases, and 7 bases had no gene match. Germline V lookup: CDR1 SQVTM, CDR2 ANQGSEA. CDR3 length: 12 residues. The chain's CDR3 is CSARTGAGEQFF. In DNA, the CDR3 is TGCAGCGCCCGGACAGGGGCGGGTGAGCAGTTCTTC.

V is TRBV30 and J is TRBJ2-3; 7 nucleotides match TRBD2. Germline CDR1 and CDR2: GTSNPN and SVGIG (reference sequence). With V trimmed by 3 bases and J by 6 bases, 9 bases remained unmatched. CDR3 length equals 14 residues. CDR3 protein: CAWRKGGSRDTQYF. The CDR3 nucleotides read TGTGCCTGGAGGAAGGGCGGGAGTAGGGATACGCAGTATTTT. The full variable domain, completed using reference TRBV30 and TRBJ2-3, is SQTIHQWPATLVQPVGSPLSLECTVEGTSNPNLYWYRQAAGRGLQLLFYSVGIGQISSEVPQNLSASRPQDRQFILSSKKLLLSDSGFYLCAWRKGGSRDTQYFGPGTRLTVL.

This clonotype was counted at least ten times. This sequence joins TRBV21-1 and TRBJ2-5; the listed D gene, TRBD1, was not tested against the DNA. TRBV21-1 is an annotated pseudogene. CDR3 length: 19 amino acids. CDR3 coding DNA: TGTGCCAGCAGCAGAGCTCCGGGACAGGGGGTCCGTGTCCAAGAGACCCAGTACTTC. It encodes CASSRAPGQGVRVQETQYF.

This clonotype was detected only a few times. V and J are TRBV12-3 or TRBV12-4 and TRBJ2-2, with TRBD1 matching over 10 bases. This CDR3 comprises 14 residues. V lost 7 bases and J lost 6; bases outside the gene matches: 5. The CDR3 DNA is TGTGCCAGCACCCGACAGGGGGCAGCCGGGGAGCTGTTTTTT. It encodes CASTRQGAAGELFF.

CDR3 loop: CASSQQYPYGYTF. The CDR3, as DNA: TGTGCCAGCAGCCAGCAGTACCCCTATGGCTACACCTTC. The chain uses TRBV6-1 and TRBJ1-2; no definite D call. Germline V lookup: CDR1 MNHNS, CDR2 SASEGT. The CDR3 runs 13 residues. Trimming shortened V by 6 bases and J by 4 bases, and 12 bases separated the two germline ends.

This clonotype was seen a single time. The V gene is TRBV4-3, the J gene TRBJ2-1; D remains unclear. The CDR3 consists of 13 residues. CDR1 is LGHNA, CDR2 YSLEER, per germline. The germline V and J ends were trimmed by 1 base and 3 bases, with 4 bases remaining between them. CDR3: CASSQGLYNEQFF. CDR3 DNA sequence: TGCGCCAGCAGCCAAGGGCTCTACAATGAGCAGTTCTTC.

There are a few counts of this clonotype. The rearrangement links TRBV20-1 to TRBJ1-2, with D maybe TRBD1 (5 bases). This CDR3 contains 12 residues. Germline CDR1 and CDR2: DFQATT and SNEGSKA (reference sequence). The germline V and J ends were trimmed by 0 bases and 7 bases, with 9 bases remaining between them. CDR3 loop: CSAREGQGGYTF. CDR3 nucleotides: TGCAGTGCTAGAGAAGGGCAGGGTGGCTACACCTTC.

The rearrangement uses TRBV11-2 and TRBJ1-2; D gene uncertain. Trimming removed 2 bases at V and 5 bases at J, with 9 bases between. The CDR3 covers 13 residues. In germline, CDR1 is SGHAT, CDR2 FQNNGV. For the CDR3, the DNA is TGTGCCAGCAGCTTATCTATGGATTATGGCTACACCTTC. Amino acid sequence: CASSLSMDYGYTF. Drawing the rest from reference TRBV11-2 and TRBJ1-2, the complete variable domain is EAGVAQSPRYKIIEKRQSVAFWCNPISGHATLYWYQQILGQGPKLLIQFQNNGVVDDSQLPKDRFSAERLKGVDSTLKIQPAKLEDSAVYLCASSLSMDYGYTFGSGTRLTVV.

The chain uses TRBV3-1 and TRBJ2-7; 10 nucleotides match TRBD2. The CDR3 contains 15 residues. Trimming removed 5 bases from V and 2 bases from J; junction bases left unmatched: 6. The germline CDR1 and CDR2 sequences are LGHDT and YNNKEL (reference sequence). CDR3 sequence: CASSARLAGAYEQYF. The CDR3 region has the DNA TGTGCCAGCAGCGCACGCCTAGCGGGAGCCTACGAGCAGTACTTC.

This clonotype was picked up a small number of times. The V and J genes are TRBV7-3 and TRBJ2-1, with 13 nucleotides matching TRBD2. The V segment lost 5 bases and the J segment 7 bases; nucleotides outside the gene matches: 8. This CDR3 is 16 amino acids long. Germline-derived CDR1 and CDR2 are SGHTA and FQGTGA. The CDR3 DNA reads as TGTGCCAGCAGCCTGACTAGCGGGAGGTTTTTAAATGAGCAGTTCTTC. It codes for CASSLTSGRFLNEQFF.

This clonotype was observed a few times. The chain carries TRBV7-9 and TRBJ2-3; D unclear. This CDR3 has 14 residues. Trimming stripped 7 bases from V and 3 bases from J, with 14 bases between. Looked up from germline, CDR1 is SEHNR and CDR2 is FQNEAQ (reference sequence). The CDR3 nucleotides read TGTGCCAGCAACCAGTGGCCCTTAACAGATACGCAGTATTTT. Translating it yields CASNQWPLTDTQYF.

This clonotype was recorded a few times. The chain links TRBV19 to TRBJ1-2, with a tentative D call TRBD1 (6 bases). The CDR3 runs 12 residues. With 6 bases removed from V and 3 bases from J, the gap between germline ends came to 8 bases. CDR1 LNHDA and CDR2 SQIVND come from the germline V gene (reference sequence). The CDR3 here is CASRRTDYGYTF. The CDR3 nucleotides are TGTGCCAGTAGAAGGACAGACTATGGCTACACCTTC.

The chain links TRBV2 to TRBJ2-2; TRBD2 aligns across 8 bases. Germline V gene sequence: CDR1 SNHLY, CDR2 FYNNEI. The CDR3 extends over 16 amino acids. J was trimmed by 1 base and V by 10 bases; bases with no gene match: 11. The CDR3 sequence is CATGAERGKNTGELFF. The DNA of the CDR3 is TGTGCCACCGGCGCCGAGCGGGGGAAGAACACCGGGGAGCTGTTTTTT. Combining the CDR3 with reference TRBV2 and TRBJ2-2 gives the whole variable domain EPEVTQTPSHQVTQMGQEVILRCVPISNHLYFYWYRQILGQKVEFLVSFYNNEISEKSEIFDDQFSVERPDGSNFTLKIRSTKLEDSAMYFCATGAERGKNTGELFFGEGSRLTVL.

This chain joins TRBV27 and TRBJ2-7; 7 nucleotides line up with TRBD1. Germline CDR1 and CDR2: MNHEY and SMNVEV (reference sequence). This CDR3 spans 14 amino acids. The ends lost 6 bases at V and 6 bases at J; junction bases unmatched: 11. CDR3 region: CASRWTGSSTEQYF. In DNA form, the CDR3 reads TGTGCCAGCAGGTGGACAGGCAGCTCCACCGAGCAGTACTTC.

This clonotype has ten or more counts. The V gene is TRBV12-3 or TRBV12-4, the J gene TRBJ2-5, with TRBD2 matching 9 bases. This CDR3 has 13 amino acids. Trimming at V came to 7 bases and at J to 3 bases, leaving 3 bases not matched to a gene. The CDR3 loop reads CASTLAGEETQYF. CDR3 DNA: TGTGCCAGCACCTTAGCGGGGGAAGAGACCCAGTACTTC.

The table lists this clonotype with a few counts. J is TRBJ1-5 and V is TRBV7-2; tentatively, D is TRBD1 (6 bases). V gave up 4 bases and J gave up 0 bases, with 10 bases separating them. The CDR3 loop spans 15 amino acids. Germline V gene data show CDR1 as SGHTA and CDR2 as FQGNSA. The CDR3 coding sequence is TGTGCCAGCAGCTACAGGGCCCTTAGCAATCAGCCCCAGCATTTT. The encoded protein is CASSYRALSNQPQHF.

This clonotype was seen a handful of times. The CDR3 DNA follows: TGTGCCAGCAGCTTAGGCGGGAGGGACCAAGAGACCCAGTACTTC. It specifies CASSLGGRDQETQYF. V is TRBV7-6 and J is TRBJ2-5; 9 bases align to TRBD2. With V trimmed by 1 base and J by 0 bases, 0 bases remained unmatched. The CDR3 has 15 residues. CDR1 and CDR2 (germline): SGHVS, FNYEAQ.

The genes are TRBV6-2 or TRBV6-3 and TRBJ1-1; D gene ambiguous. CDR3 length: 13 residues. Trimming took off 6 bases at V and 4 bases at J, with 12 bases between the two ends. Germline-derived CDR1 and CDR2 are MNHEY and SVGEGT. CDR3 amino acids: CASSLAKGTEAFF. The DNA for the CDR3 is TGTGCCAGCAGCCTCGCGAAGGGCACTGAAGCTTTCTTT.

The genes are TRBV7-8 and TRBJ1-1; D gene ambiguous. The CDR3 contains 14 residues. Germline V CDR1 and CDR2: SGHVS, FQNEAQ. V was trimmed by 0 bases and J by 4 bases, leaving 9 bases between them. The DNA of the CDR3 is TGTGCCAGCAGCTTAGCGGCGTCGGGCACTGAAGCTTTCTTT. Amino acids: CASSLAASGTEAFF.